The 18 T cell receptor beta chains below all came from one sample that was sequenced in a study of early T cells in non-severe SARS-CoV-2 infection. TCRdb fed the 5' RACE reads into MiXCR, producing one record per CDR3 protein. The table includes over 55,000 distinct CDR3 sequences, under 15% detected once. Sequencing used whole blood, obtained at baseline. The source of these receptors is an adult who was a healthcare worker with PCR-confirmed SARS-CoV-2 infection or an uninfected control (not recorded which).

This clonotype has a handful of counts. The chain links TRBV11-2 to TRBJ2-7, with D maybe TRBD2 (6 bases). V lost 2 bases to trimming and J lost 9 bases, with 11 bases between them. The germline V gene encodes CDR1 SGHAT and CDR2 FQNNGV. There are 12 residues in the CDR3. The CDR3 region has the DNA TGTGCCAGCAGCTTACTACCCGGGGGGCAGTACTTC. Protein: CASSLLPGGQYF. The full variable domain, completed using reference TRBV11-2 and TRBJ2-7, is EAGVAQSPRYKIIEKRQSVAFWCNPISGHATLYWYQQILGQGPKLLIQFQNNGVVDDSQLPKDRFSAERLKGVDSTLKIQPAKLEDSAVYLCASSLLPGGQYFGPGTRLTVT.

This clonotype has a count of ten or more. The gene calls are TRBV7-9 and TRBJ1-6; the match to TRBD1 covers 8 bases. Per germline, CDR1 SEHNR and CDR2 FQNEAQ (reference sequence). The J segment lost 0 bases and the V segment lost 4 bases, leaving 8 bases of the junction unmatched. This CDR3 spans 18 amino acids. In DNA, the CDR3 is TGTGCCAGCAGCTCCGGGACAGGCGCAAGCTCCTATAATTCACCCCTCCACTTT. Amino acid sequence: CASSSGTGASSYNSPLHF.

This clonotype has more than one count but fewer than ten. V gene TRBV7-9 combines with J gene TRBJ1-4, with 7 bases lining up with TRBD1. V gave up 1 base and J gave up 7 bases; unmatched junction bases: 6. The CDR3 contains 15 residues. Germline assignment: CDR1 SEHNR and CDR2 FQNEAQ (reference sequence). The DNA for the CDR3 is TGTGCCAGCAGCTTAGGTCCCCGGGACAGTGAAAAACTGTTTTTT. Amino acid sequence: CASSLGPRDSEKLFF.

The V and J genes are TRBV2 and TRBJ1-1; D might be TRBD1 (6 bases). The CDR3 totals 16 residues. Germline assignment: CDR1 SNHLY and CDR2 FYNNEI. V was trimmed by 0 bases and J by 1 base, leaving 12 bases between them. In nucleotides, the CDR3 is TGTGCCAGCAGTGAAGCGCGGGGGACACCGAACACTGAAGCTTTCTTT. It is translated as CASSEARGTPNTEAFF.

In this sample, this clonotype turned up a few times. This chain connects TRBV27 to TRBJ2-6, with no clear D. The CDR3 extends over 14 amino acids. V was shortened by 4 bases and J by 0 bases, with 4 bases between the two germline ends. Per germline, CDR1 MNHEY and CDR2 SMNVEV (reference sequence). The CDR3 DNA reads as TGTGCCAGCAGTTCGCTCTCTGGGGCCAACGTCCTGACTTTC. This gives the protein CASSSLSGANVLTF.

This chain joins TRBV19 and TRBJ2-3, with unresolved D. The CDR3 spans 11 residues. From germline, CDR1 is LNHDA and CDR2 SQIVND (reference sequence). Trimming removed 8 bases from V and 7 bases from J, with 10 bases in between. CDR3 nucleotide sequence: TGTGCCAGTTCAACAGTAAATACGCAGTATTTT. This translates into CASSTVNTQYF. Complete variable domain (other parts from reference TRBV19 and TRBJ2-3): DGGITQSPKYLFRKEGQNVTLSCEQNLNHDAMYWYRQDPGQGLRLIYYSQIVNDFQKGDIAEGYSVSREKKESFPLTVTSAQKNPTAFYLCASSTVNTQYFGPGTRLTVL.

This chain links TRBV20-1 with TRBJ1-1; TRBD1 is a possible D gene (5 bases). Germline assignment: CDR1 DFQATT and CDR2 SNEGSKA (reference sequence). The CDR3 extends over 15 amino acids. V lost 5 bases and J 0 bases, leaving 16 bases between the germline ends. CDR3 residues: CSAPEPGGVNTEAFF. Here the CDR3 DNA reads TGCAGTGCTCCAGAGCCGGGAGGGGTGAACACTGAAGCTTTCTTT.

This clonotype showed up just a few times. The rearrangement joins TRBV7-6 to TRBJ2-3, with D unclear. CDR3 length equals 14 residues. Germline V gene lookup returns CDR1 SGHVS and CDR2 FNYEAQ. V dropped 1 base and J dropped 2 bases, with 7 bases sitting between them. As DNA, the CDR3 is TGTGCCAGCAGCTTAGGGCAGCTCACAGATACGCAGTATTTT. Its translation is CASSLGQLTDTQYF.

This clonotype has a handful of counts. V gene TRBV5-1 combines with J gene TRBJ1-1; TRBD1 agrees at 7 bases. This CDR3 has 14 residues. V dropped 3 bases and J dropped 3; count of bases not matched to a gene: 5. Germline-derived CDR1 and CDR2 are SGHRS and YFSETQ. The CDR3 loop reads CASSWEGAYTEAFF. The DNA of the CDR3 is TGCGCCAGCAGCTGGGAGGGGGCATACACTGAAGCTTTCTTT.

In this sample, this clonotype turned up a few times. The V and J genes are TRBV20-1 and TRBJ2-5; TRBD1 agrees at 8 bases. The CDR3 has 16 residues. CDR1 is DFQATT and CDR2 is SNEGSKA in the germline V gene (reference sequence). The V gene end was trimmed by 3 bases and the J gene end by 2 bases; junction bases not matched to a gene: 11. The CDR3 protein is CSASWGRGLFQETQYF. The CDR3, as DNA: TGCAGTGCTAGTTGGGGCAGGGGGCTTTTTCAAGAGACCCAGTACTTC.

This clonotype was counted between two and nine times. This sequence joins TRBV6-5 and TRBJ1-6; no firm D call. V lost 7 bases and J 6 bases, leaving 16 bases between the germline ends. The CDR3 loop spans 15 amino acids. CDR1 MNHEY and CDR2 SVGAGI come from the germline V gene. DNA for the CDR3: TGTGCCAGCAAGACCCGGGTGTCAGTTAATTCACCCCTCCACTTT. It translates to CASKTRVSVNSPLHF.

This clonotype was observed a few times. CDR3 nucleotides: TGTGCCAGCAGCCTTAGCGATACGGGTTACAATGAGCAGTTCTTC. Its translation is CASSLSDTGYNEQFF. This chain joins TRBV11-2 and TRBJ2-1, with D possibly matching TRBD2 (5 bases). Trimming pared 5 bases from V and 4 bases from J, leaving 15 bases between. This CDR3 is 15 amino acids long. CDR1 is SGHAT and CDR2 is FQNNGV in the germline V gene.

This clonotype was seen repeatedly, ten times or more. This chain connects TRBV4-3 to TRBJ1-1; D call uncertain. This CDR3 contains 13 residues. Looked up from germline, CDR1 is LGHNA and CDR2 is YSLEER. V was clipped by 6 bases and J by 0 bases, with 8 bases between them. CDR3 amino acids: CASRQSVNTEAFF. CDR3 coding DNA: TGCGCCAGCAGGCAAAGTGTGAACACTGAAGCTTTCTTT.

This clonotype turned up a few times. The rearrangement joins TRBV3-1 to TRBJ2-3; 7 bases fit TRBD2. V trimming: 0 bases; J trimming: 0 bases; junction bases outside the gene matches: 3. Germline V CDR1 and CDR2: LGHDT, YNNKEL (reference sequence). CDR3 length: 16 amino acids. CDR3 amino acids: CASSQEPAGSTDTQYF. In DNA form, the CDR3 reads TGTGCCAGCAGCCAAGAACCAGCGGGGAGCACAGATACGCAGTATTTT.

This clonotype came up a few times. This sequence joins TRBV20-1 and TRBJ1-1, with TRBD1 identical over 8 bases. V shed 0 bases, J shed 6 bases, and the junction held 3 bases outside the gene matches. This CDR3 contains 13 residues. CDR1 and CDR2 (germline): DFQATT, SNEGSKA (reference sequence). The CDR3 spells CSARDHRGAEAFF. The CDR3 coding sequence is TGCAGTGCTAGAGACCACAGGGGGGCTGAAGCTTTCTTT.

At least ten counts were recorded for this clonotype. This sequence joins TRBV28 and TRBJ1-4; the D gene is possibly TRBD1 (6 bases). V was shortened by 8 bases and J by 4 bases, with 14 bases between the two germline ends. The CDR3 runs to 14 residues. Looked up from germline, CDR1 is MDHEN and CDR2 is SYDVKM. The CDR3 loop reads CASGRGVSNEKLFF. CDR3 bases: TGTGCCAGCGGCAGGGGTGTGAGTAATGAAAAACTGTTTTTT.

This sequence joins TRBV6-5 and TRBJ2-4, with 11 bases fitting TRBD2. This CDR3 spans 16 amino acids. Germline trimming cut 6 bases from V and 0 bases from J; bases unmatched to any gene: 4. Germline CDR1 reads MNHEY; CDR2 reads SVGAGI. The CDR3: CASSRGLAGAKNIQYF. In DNA form, the CDR3 reads TGTGCCAGCAGCCGAGGACTAGCGGGAGCCAAAAACATTCAGTACTTC.

The gene calls are TRBV12-3 or TRBV12-4 and TRBJ2-3; D gene unclear. Trimming left V 6 bases short and J 2 bases short, with 18 bases between. This CDR3 has 16 amino acids. The CDR3 DNA is TGTGCCAGCAGCACGAAAAACGGGCCGTACACAGATACGCAGTATTTT. Protein product: CASSTKNGPYTDTQYF.